The next 24 T cell receptor beta chains were all read from a single sample in a study of PD-L1 blockade in urothelial cancer. Using immunoSEQ multiplex PCR, the repertoire was profiled, and TCRdb retains in-frame clones only, with some absent. This table holds tens of thousands of clones, roughly 84% found once. Time point given: pretreatment peripheral blood. Source: PBMCs, taken around atezolizumab (anti-PD-L1) treatment. All receptors derive from an older woman with urothelial cancer.

V and J are TRBV27 and TRBJ1-5; TRBD1 aligns across 10 bases. The junction had 9 bases not matched to a gene; V was cut back by 5 bases and J by 2 bases. This CDR3 is built from 17 residues. Looked up from germline, CDR1 is MNHEY and CDR2 is SMNVEV (reference sequence). Here the CDR3 reads CASSPLGQGYGNQPQHF. The CDR3, as DNA: TGTGCCAGCAGTCCCCTGGGACAGGGGTATGGCAATCAGCCCCAGCATTTT.

The chain has TRBV2 and TRBJ1-3, with a tentative D call TRBD1 (5 bases). CDR1 SNHLY and CDR2 FYNNEI come from the germline V gene. V lost 2 bases and J 4 bases, leaving 12 bases between the germline ends. The CDR3 length is 15 residues. This CDR3 reads CASSEKWAGGNTIYF. Written as DNA, the CDR3 is TGTGCCAGCAGTGAAAAGTGGGCAGGGGGAAACACCATATATTTT.

The V and J genes are TRBV5-6 and TRBJ2-7; 7 bases match TRBD2. The CDR3 is made up of 18 amino acids. Germline CDR1 SGHDT, CDR2 YYEEEE. With 2 bases clipped from V and 3 bases from J, the junction kept 17 bases outside the gene matches. This CDR3 is CASSLSPRFGAGNYEQYF. The CDR3 coding sequence is TGTGCCAGCAGCTTAAGCCCGCGTTTCGGAGCGGGGAACTACGAGCAGTACTTC.

This chain links TRBV6-6 with TRBJ2-1; TRBD1 matches at 7 bases. The CDR3 extends over 14 amino acids. Germline V CDR1 and CDR2: MNHNY, SVGAGI (reference sequence). V trimming: 2 bases; J trimming: 6 bases; junction bases outside the gene matches: 4. CDR3 protein: CASSYADRVNEQFF. As DNA, the CDR3 is TGTGCCAGCAGTTACGCAGACAGGGTCAATGAGCAGTTCTTC.

The gene calls are TRBV19 and TRBJ1-2, with 7 bases aligning to TRBD1. Trimming removed 2 bases from V and 5 bases from J; junction bases left unmatched: 8. The germline CDR1 and CDR2 sequences are LNHDA and SQIVND (reference sequence). This CDR3 has 15 residues. The DNA for the CDR3 is TGTGCCAGTAGTATAATGGGACCGGGACAGTATGGCTACACCTTC. It specifies CASSIMGPGQYGYTF.

A few counts support this clone. V is TRBV7-9 and J is TRBJ1-4, with 7 positions matching TRBD1. In germline, CDR1 is SEHNR, CDR2 FQNEAQ (reference sequence). The CDR3 length is 15 residues. The trim removed 1 base at V and 6 bases at J, leaving 5 bases unmatched. The CDR3 sequence is CASSLETGEDEKLFF. CDR3 nucleotides: TGTGCCAGCAGCTTAGAAACAGGGGAGGATGAAAAACTGTTTTTT.

This chain links TRBV2 with TRBJ1-2; 9 nucleotides align to TRBD1. CDR3 size: 15 residues. Germline CDR1 is SNHLY and CDR2 is FYNNEI. Losses at the gene ends were 4 bases for V and 5 bases for J; bases not matched to a gene: 8. The CDR3 sequence: CASSADRGWGYGYTF. In DNA, the CDR3 is TGTGCCAGCAGTGCGGACAGGGGATGGGGATATGGCTACACCTTC.

This chain links TRBV11-2 with TRBJ2-7, with 9 bases lining up with TRBD2. This CDR3 comprises 16 residues. The junction had 7 bases not matched to a gene; V was cut back by 0 bases and J by 4 bases. From germline, CDR1 is SGHAT and CDR2 FQNNGV. The CDR3 DNA is TGTGCCAGCAGCTTAGATTTGGGGAGCGGGAGGTACGAGCAGTACTTC. This sequence encodes CASSLDLGSGRYEQYF.

The chain is built from TRBV4-1 and TRBJ2-5; 8 bases map to TRBD1. Per germline, CDR1 MGHRA and CDR2 YSYEKL. V shed 1 base and J 2 bases; nucleotides not matched to a gene: 3. The CDR3 runs 15 residues. CDR3 protein: CASSQGTGLQETQYF. Here the CDR3 DNA reads TGCGCCAGCAGCCAAGGGACAGGGCTACAAGAGACCCAGTACTTC.

The gene calls are TRBV6-5 and TRBJ2-7; D not resolved. V lost 0 bases and J lost 3, with 12 bases in between. The germline CDR1 and CDR2 sequences are MNHEY and SVGAGI. CDR3 length: 15 residues. Here the CDR3 DNA reads TGTGCCAGCAGTTACTCGATCGTGGCAGACTACGAGCAGTACTTC. Protein product: CASSYSIVADYEQYF.

The chain recombines TRBV5-1 with TRBJ2-7; D ambiguous. The CDR3 is 14 residues long. Per germline, CDR1 SGHRS and CDR2 YFSETQ. With 3 bases removed from V and 0 bases from J, the gap between germline ends came to 10 bases. The CDR3 loop reads CASSSHTDSYEQYF. In DNA, the CDR3 is TGCGCCAGCAGCTCACACACCGACTCCTACGAGCAGTACTTC. The whole variable domain, filled in from reference TRBV5-1 and TRBJ2-7, reads KAGVTQTPRYLIKTRGQQVTLSCSPISGHRSVSWYQQTPGQGLQFLFEYFSETQRNKGNFPGRFSGRQFSNSRSEMNVSTLELGDSALYLCASSSHTDSYEQYFGPGTRLTVT.

The chain recombines TRBV19 with TRBJ2-1; no definite D call. The germline gives CDR1 LNHDA, CDR2 SQIVND (reference sequence). The CDR3 has 12 amino acids. V was pared by 6 bases and J by 12 bases, with 15 bases between. The DNA for the CDR3 is TGTGCCAGTAGGCCAATGGATGGGCGGCAGTTCTTC. Translated: CASRPMDGRQFF.

The chain uses TRBV2 and TRBJ2-3; 10 bases agree with TRBD1. V shed 8 bases, J shed 4 bases, and the junction held 3 bases outside the gene matches. Germline CDR1 reads SNHLY; CDR2 reads FYNNEI. CDR3 length: 13 residues. The CDR3 coding sequence is TGTGCCAGCGGGACAGGGGTGGCAGATACGCAGTATTTT. Translating it yields CASGTGVADTQYF.

The V and J genes are TRBV4-2 and TRBJ2-1; 7 nucleotides agree with TRBD2. Germline assignment: CDR1 LGHNA and CDR2 YNFKEQ. The CDR3 length is 17 residues. The V segment lost 0 bases and the J segment 3 bases; nucleotides outside the gene matches: 8. CDR3 coding DNA: TGTGCCAGCAGCCAAGATCTGACGGGAGGCCACTACAATGAGCAGTTCTTC. It translates to CASSQDLTGGHYNEQFF.

The CDR3 here is CAWGRDTMNTEAFF. As DNA, the CDR3 is TGTGCCTGGGGGAGGGACACCATGAACACTGAAGCTTTCTTT. The chain joins TRBV30 to TRBJ1-1, with D maybe TRBD1 (6 bases). Trimming left V 5 bases short and J 0 bases short, with 13 bases between. The V gene's germline CDR1 is GTSNPN and CDR2 SVGIG (reference sequence). The CDR3 is 14 amino acids.

The sample holds a few counts of this clone. This rearrangement joins TRBV11-2 to TRBJ2-3; D perhaps matches TRBD2 (5 bases). CDR3 length: 15 amino acids. Trimming removed 4 bases from V and 0 bases from J, with 11 bases in between. Germline lookup yields CDR1 SGHAT and CDR2 FQNNGV. CDR3 region: CASSSKRSSTDTQYF. The DNA of the CDR3 is TGTGCCAGCAGCTCGAAGCGGTCTAGCACAGATACGCAGTATTTT.

The chain combines TRBV5-1 with TRBJ2-3; D perhaps matches TRBD2 (6 bases). The CDR3 is 14 amino acids. The V end was cut by 2 bases, the J end by 5 bases, with 12 bases between. CDR1 is SGHRS, CDR2 YFSETQ, per germline. This CDR3 reads CASSFGGGRDTQYF. CDR3 bases: TGCGCCAGCAGCTTTGGGGGAGGACGAGATACGCAGTATTTT.

V and J are TRBV5-1 and TRBJ1-1, with D possibly TRBD1 on 6 matching bases. V lost 5 bases, J lost 3 bases, and 11 bases lay in between. Looked up from germline, CDR1 is SGHRS and CDR2 is YFSETQ. The CDR3 consists of 13 residues. The CDR3 here is CASSYTGHTEAFF. The CDR3 DNA follows: TGCGCCAGCAGTTATACAGGGCACACTGAAGCTTTCTTT.

The chain uses TRBV15 and TRBJ2-5; the match to TRBD2 covers 10 bases. Germline lookup yields CDR1 LNHNV and CDR2 YYDKDF (reference sequence). The J segment lost 5 bases and the V segment lost 3 bases, leaving 12 bases of the junction unmatched. The CDR3 sequence is 17 residues long. The CDR3 region is CATSSTSPAGGRETQYF. The CDR3 DNA is TGTGCCACCAGCAGTACCTCGCCAGCGGGGGGGCGGGAGACCCAGTACTTC. Variable domain in full (rest from reference TRBV15 and TRBJ2-5): DAMVIQNPRYQVTQFGKPVTLSCSQTLNHNVMYWYQQKSSQAPKLLFHYYDKDFNNEADTPDNFQSRRPNTSFCFLDIRSPGLGDTAMYLCATSSTSPAGGRETQYFGPGTRLLVL.

The chain employs TRBV27 and TRBJ2-2; D may be TRBD2 (5 bases). Germline lookup yields CDR1 MNHEY and CDR2 SMNVEV (reference sequence). The V and J ends lost 4 bases and 5 bases respectively, with 11 bases between them. CDR3 size: 14 residues. The CDR3 sequence is CASSWASWTGELFF. In DNA form, the CDR3 reads TGTGCCAGCAGTTGGGCTAGCTGGACCGGGGAGCTGTTTTTT.

The J gene is TRBJ2-7, the V gene TRBV7-8; TRBD2 matches 9 bases. Germline V gene sequence: CDR1 SGHVS, CDR2 FQNEAQ. This CDR3 comprises 14 residues. The J segment lost 1 base and the V segment lost 4 bases, leaving 2 bases of the junction unmatched. The CDR3 region is CASSSLAGSYEQYF. The CDR3, as DNA: TGTGCCAGCAGCTCCCTAGCGGGATCCTACGAGCAGTACTTC.

The V and J genes are TRBV19 and TRBJ1-5, with a possible D match to TRBD1 (6 bases). The V end lost 6 bases, the J end lost 0 bases, and 12 bases lay between the germline ends. This CDR3 region has 15 residues. The germline CDR1 and CDR2 sequences are LNHDA and SQIVND (reference sequence). As DNA, the CDR3 is TGTGCCAGTAGCCTTGACAGGCTTAGCAATCAGCCCCAGCATTTT. It is translated as CASSLDRLSNQPQHF. The variable domain in full, with the rest retrieved from reference TRBV19 and TRBJ1-5, is DGGITQSPKYLFRKEGQNVTLSCEQNLNHDAMYWYRQDPGQGLRLIYYSQIVNDFQKGDIAEGYSVSREKKESFPLTVTSAQKNPTAFYLCASSLDRLSNQPQHFGDGTRLSIL.

The chain couples TRBV5-6 to TRBJ2-2, with D hard to call. The V end was cut by 4 bases, the J end by 3 bases, with 13 bases between. CDR3 length: 15 amino acids. Germline CDR1 is SGHDT and CDR2 is YYEEEE. The CDR3: CASSPVRFYTGELFF. CDR3 sequence (DNA): TGTGCCAGCAGCCCCGTTCGGTTTTACACCGGGGAGCTGTTTTTT.

The rearrangement links TRBV28 to TRBJ1-5, with TRBD1 matching 7 bases. Losses at the gene ends were 5 bases for V and 4 bases for J; bases not matched to a gene: 5. Germline-derived CDR1 and CDR2 are MDHEN and SYDVKM. This CDR3 is 14 amino acids long. The CDR3 DNA reads as TGTGCCAGCAGTCCACAGGGGACTAATCAGCCCCAGCATTTT. Protein: CASSPQGTNQPQHF. Using reference TRBV28 and TRBJ1-5 for the parts outside the CDR3, the full variable domain is DVKVTQSSRYLVKRTGEKVFLECVQDMDHENMFWYRQDPGLGLRLIYFSYDVKMKEKGDIPEGYSVSREKKERFSLILESASTNQTSMYLCASSPQGTNQPQHFGDGTRLSIL.